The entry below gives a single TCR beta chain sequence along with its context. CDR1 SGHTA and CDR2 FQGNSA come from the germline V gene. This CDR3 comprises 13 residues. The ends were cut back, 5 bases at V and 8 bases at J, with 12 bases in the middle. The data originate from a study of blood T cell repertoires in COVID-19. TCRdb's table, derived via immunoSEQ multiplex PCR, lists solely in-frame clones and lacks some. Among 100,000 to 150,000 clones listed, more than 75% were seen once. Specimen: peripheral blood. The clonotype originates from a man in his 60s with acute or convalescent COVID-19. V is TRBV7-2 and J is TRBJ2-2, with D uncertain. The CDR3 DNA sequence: TGTGCCAGCAGCCAGACTTTAAGGGGGGAGCTGTTTTTT. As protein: CASSQTLRGELFF.